This T cell receptor beta chain was obtained from a study of blood T cells in healthy people across ages. Study-wide context: T cells yielded about one barcoded beta molecule per two cells through template switching. Study outcomes and limitations: Estimated diversity, derived from one million T cells, was regarded as an underestimate. Fewer expanded clones and more diversity marked long-lived versus aged donors.

A second PCR of about 6 to 12 cycles used a sample-barcoded 5' primer and a J-beta primer mix. TCRdb used MiXCR to reprocess the 5' RACE reads, holding one entry per CDR3 protein. This repertoire shows about 1,400,000 distinct CDR3 sequences, approximately 60% found once; its top ten account for over 6.5%. About this clonotype: Its antigen is unknown.

The CDR3 runs 16 residues. Germline V lookup: CDR1 SGDLS, CDR2 YYNGEE. V shed 4 bases, J shed 8 bases, and the junction held 10 bases outside the gene matches. This sequence joins TRBV9 and TRBJ2-1, with TRBD2 matching 12 bases. The TCR was taken from a man between 18 and 35 years old in good health. The specimen was blood. Here the CDR3 DNA reads TGTGCCAGCAGCTCACGAGTGACTAGCGGGAGTGATGAGCAGTTCTTC. Translating it yields CASSSRVTSGSDEQFF.